This T cell receptor (beta chain) comes out of a study of blood T cell repertoires in COVID-19. Study in general: PBMCs, B-cell-depleted T cells, or T cells provided the cDNA or gDNA that made up the material.

Original processing notes: How many nucleated cells were present was estimated from reference gene primer amplification. The table came from immunoSEQ multiplex PCR; TCRdb's copy has only in-frame clones and leaves some out. V and J calls and clone size come straight from that table; D and trimming were deduced from the DNA. Of under 60,000 clones listed, about 85% are singletons. Material for sequencing was peripheral blood. This receptor was identified in a human donor in a cohort sampled during active COVID-19.

The CDR3 loop is CAISEDGTGEGGYTF. CDR3 coding DNA: TGTGCCATCAGTGAGGATGGGACAGGGGAAGGTGGCTACACCTTC. This chain joins TRBV10-3 and TRBJ1-2, with TRBD1 matching over 10 bases. This CDR3 region has 15 residues. Germline V CDR1 and CDR2: ENHRY, SYGVKD. Trimming took 2 bases from V and 7 from J; bases not matched to a gene: 7.